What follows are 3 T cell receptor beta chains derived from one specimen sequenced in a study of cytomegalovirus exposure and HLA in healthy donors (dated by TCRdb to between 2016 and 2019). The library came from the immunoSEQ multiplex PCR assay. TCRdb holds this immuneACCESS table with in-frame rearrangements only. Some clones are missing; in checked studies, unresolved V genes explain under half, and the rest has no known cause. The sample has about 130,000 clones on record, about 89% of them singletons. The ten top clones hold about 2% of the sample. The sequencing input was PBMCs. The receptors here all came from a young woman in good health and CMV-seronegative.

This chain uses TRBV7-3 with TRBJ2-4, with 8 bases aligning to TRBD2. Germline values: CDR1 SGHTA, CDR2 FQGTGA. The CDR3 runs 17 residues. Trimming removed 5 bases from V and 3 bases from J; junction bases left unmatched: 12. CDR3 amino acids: CASSPGVREGGKNIQYF. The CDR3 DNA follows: TGTGCCAGCAGCCCTGGGGTCCGGGAGGGCGGCAAAAACATTCAGTACTTC. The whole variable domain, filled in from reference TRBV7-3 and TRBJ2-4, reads GAGVSQTPSNKVTEKGKYVELRCDPISGHTALYWYRQSLGQGPEFLIYFQGTGAADDSGLPNDRFFAVRPEGSVSTLKIQRTERGDSAVYLCASSPGVREGGKNIQYFGAGTRLSVL.

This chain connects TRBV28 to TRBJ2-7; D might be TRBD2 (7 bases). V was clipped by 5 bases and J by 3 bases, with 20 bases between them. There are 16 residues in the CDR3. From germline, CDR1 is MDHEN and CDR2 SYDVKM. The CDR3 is CASSRGASGISYEQYF. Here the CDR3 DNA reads TGTGCCAGCAGTAGGGGGGCAAGCGGGATAAGCTACGAGCAGTACTTC.

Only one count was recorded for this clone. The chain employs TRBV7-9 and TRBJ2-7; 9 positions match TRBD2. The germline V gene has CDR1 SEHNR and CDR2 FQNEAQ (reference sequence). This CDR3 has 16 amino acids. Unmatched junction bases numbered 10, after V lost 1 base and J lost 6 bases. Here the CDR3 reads CASSLGWAGGPSEQYF. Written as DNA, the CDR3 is TGTGCCAGCAGCTTAGGATGGGCGGGAGGGCCCAGCGAGCAGTACTTC. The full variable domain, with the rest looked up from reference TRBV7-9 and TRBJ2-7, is DTGVSQNPRHKITKRGQNVTFRCDPISEHNRLYWYRQTLGQGPEFLTYFQNEAQLEKSRLLSDRFSAERPKGSFSTLEIQRTEQGDSAMYLCASSLGWAGGPSEQYFGPGTRLTVT.